The source of this T cell receptor beta chain is a study of T cell responses to AZD1222 COVID-19 vaccine. Study observations and caveats: Spike-specific TCR breadth rose after two AZD1222 doses, and depth rose as well. Baseline testing showed seropositivity in only five or six AZD1222 recipients. Dominant CD4 TCR responses targeted spike regions 160-218 and 743-854.

With 4 bases removed from V and 7 bases from J, the gap between germline ends came to 17 bases. Germline CDR1 SGHVS, CDR2 FQNEAQ. This CDR3 has 16 amino acids. This clone was seen more than once but under ten times. No antigen is known for it. The repertoire was sequenced with immunoSEQ multiplex PCR; TCRdb's copy has only in-frame clones and lacks some. The sample yields some 150,000 clones, roughly four fifths seen once. The rearrangement joins TRBV7-8 to TRBJ1-6, with a weak D call TRBD1 (5 bases). The specimen was peripheral blood, collected on day 0 of MenACWY control vaccination. This TCR was recovered from an adult in good health. The CDR3 protein is CASSSGPGTRNSPLHF. CDR3 coding DNA: TGTGCCAGCAGCTCCGGTCCAGGGACGCGCAATTCACCCCTCCACTTT.